This T cell receptor beta chain is from a study of CD8 T cells in Susac syndrome. V was shortened by 3 bases and J by 1 base, with 9 bases between the two germline ends. Per germline, CDR1 KGHSH and CDR2 LQKENI. The CDR3 extends over 14 amino acids. A quantity of roughly 0.5 to 1 ug RNA underwent reverse transcription using random hexamers. Using its own MiXCR run on the immunoSEQ multiplex PCR reads, TCRdb lists one record per CDR3 protein. Of around 150,000 distinct CDR3 sequences in the sample, approximately 96% were seen once. Purification of the CD8+ and CD4+ T cells relied on negative isolation, and TEMRA cells underwent FACS enrichment.

Sequenced: CD4+ T cells from PBMCs. The chain uses TRBV18 and TRBJ2-5; a weak D match, TRBD1 (5 bases). The sequence was collected from a human donor with Susac syndrome. The CDR3 sequence is CASSPRATQETQYF. The CDR3 nucleotides read TGTGCCAGCTCACCCAGGGCAACCCAAGAGACCCAGTACTTC.